This TCR beta chain was sequenced for a study of beta chain features in type 1 diabetes. Study context: Taken together, all samples contributed 90 million to 140 million examined sorted cells.

The CDR3 totals 13 residues. V shed 3 bases and J shed 1 base, with 5 bases lying between them. The germline V gene has CDR1 SGDLS and CDR2 YYNGEE. Sequencing targeted expressed TCRB transcripts, as all isolated RNA had been reverse transcribed. The method was immunoSEQ multiplex PCR; TCRdb's version includes in-frame clones alone and lacks a portion of them. This table has a few hundred thousand clones, roughly 13% appearing once. One heparinised draw, averaging around 120 mL, was taken per donor. Markers CD45RO/CCR7/CD25/CD127/CD95/CD27 served to sort CD4+ naive, central memory, regulatory and stem cell-like memory cells. Sorted populations were all over 98% pure.

This TCR was sampled from a man aged 18 to 29 in good health. The V gene is TRBV9, the J gene TRBJ1-3; D is uncertain. Sequencing was done on a sample of naive CD4+ T cells from blood. CDR3 region: CASSGLSGNTIYF. CDR3 nucleotides: TGTGCCAGCAGCGGTCTATCTGGAAACACCATATATTTT. Combining the CDR3 with reference TRBV9 and TRBJ1-3 gives the whole variable domain DSGVTQTPKHLITATGQRVTLRCSPRSGDLSVYWYQQSLDQGLQFLIQYYNGEERAKGNILERFSAQQFPDLHSELNLSSLELGDSALYFCASSGLSGNTIYFGEGSWLTVV.